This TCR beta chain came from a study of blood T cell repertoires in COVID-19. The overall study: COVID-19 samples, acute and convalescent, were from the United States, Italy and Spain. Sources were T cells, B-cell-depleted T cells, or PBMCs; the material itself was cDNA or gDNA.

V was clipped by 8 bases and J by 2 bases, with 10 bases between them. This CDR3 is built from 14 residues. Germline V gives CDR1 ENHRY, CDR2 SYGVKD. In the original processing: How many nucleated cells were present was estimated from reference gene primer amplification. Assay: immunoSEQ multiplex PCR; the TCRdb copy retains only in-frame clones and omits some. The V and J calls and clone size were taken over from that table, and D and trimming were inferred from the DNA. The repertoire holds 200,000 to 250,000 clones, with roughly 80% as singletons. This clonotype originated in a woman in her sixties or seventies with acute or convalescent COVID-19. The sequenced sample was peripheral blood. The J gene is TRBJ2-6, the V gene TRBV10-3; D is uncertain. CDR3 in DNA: TGTGCCATCGCCGGGTCCACTGGGGCCAACGTCCTGACTTTC. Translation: CAIAGSTGANVLTF.